This TCR beta chain comes out of a study of OX40 agonist ivuxolimab in advanced cancers. For the study at large: At 0.01 to 10 mg/kg, ivuxolimab was administered intravenously to patients every 2 weeks. Those treated in dose escalation had hepatocellular carcinoma, melanoma, renal cell cancer or head and neck cancer.

The method was immunoSEQ multiplex PCR; TCRdb's version includes in-frame clones alone and lacks a portion of them. The repertoire holds 40,000 to 45,000 clones, with approximately 90% as singletons. The CDR3 loop spans 16 amino acids. CDR1 is LNHNV, CDR2 YYDKDF, per germline (reference sequence). V lost 1 base and J lost 4; bases outside the gene matches: 6. The chain carries TRBV15 and TRBJ1-2; 10 nucleotides match TRBD1. Sequenced here: CD4+ or CD8+ T cells sorted from blood, sampled in a trial of the OX40 agonist ivuxolimab. The source is an adult with an advanced solid tumor such as melanoma, head and neck, liver or kidney cancer. Written as DNA, the CDR3 is TGTGCCACCAGCAGAGGGGGGACAGGGGATGGCTATGGCTACACCTTC. It yields the protein CATSRGGTGDGYGYTF.